This T cell receptor beta chain appears in the sequencing data of a study of cytomegalovirus exposure and HLA in healthy donors. Overall study: Of the donors genotyped, approximately 400 in all, around 76% fell in the Caucasian-associated ancestry cluster. Study outcomes and limitations: What TCR beta sequences reportedly achieved was accurate prediction of HLA-A and HLA-B alleles in most subjects. HLA alleles showed associations with 15,000 to 20,000 TCR beta sequences in a later analysis, at a 0.05 false discovery rate.

It was with 60 Vbeta and 13 Jbeta primers that the PCR ran. Sequenced by immunoSEQ multiplex PCR; TCRdb stores in-frame clones only, minus some. The profile shows about 160,000 clones, roughly 89% of them singletons. CDR3 length: 15 amino acids. V was trimmed by 3 bases and J by 5 bases, leaving 13 bases between them. In germline, CDR1 is LNHDA, CDR2 SQIVND (reference sequence). As to this clone: Its antigen is currently unknown.

The sequence came from a woman aged 30 to 39 in good health and CMV-seronegative. The sample was PBMCs. The chain couples TRBV19 to TRBJ1-4; a possible D gene is TRBD1 (5 bases). For the CDR3, the DNA is TGTGCCAGTAGTATCGGGGGGGGACGCAATGAAAAACTGTTTTTT. Translating gives CASSIGGGRNEKLFF.